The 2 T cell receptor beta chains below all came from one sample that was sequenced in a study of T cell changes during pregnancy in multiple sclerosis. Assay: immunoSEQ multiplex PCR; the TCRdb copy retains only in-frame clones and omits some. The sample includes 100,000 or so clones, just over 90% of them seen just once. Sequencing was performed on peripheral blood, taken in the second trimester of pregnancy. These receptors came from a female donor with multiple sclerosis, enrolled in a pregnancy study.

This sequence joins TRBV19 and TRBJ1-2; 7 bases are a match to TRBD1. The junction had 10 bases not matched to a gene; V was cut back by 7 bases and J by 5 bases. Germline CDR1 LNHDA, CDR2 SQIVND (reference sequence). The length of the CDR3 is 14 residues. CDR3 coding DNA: TGTGCCAGTACCAGGGACAGTTTGAAGTATGGCTACACCTTC. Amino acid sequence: CASTRDSLKYGYTF.

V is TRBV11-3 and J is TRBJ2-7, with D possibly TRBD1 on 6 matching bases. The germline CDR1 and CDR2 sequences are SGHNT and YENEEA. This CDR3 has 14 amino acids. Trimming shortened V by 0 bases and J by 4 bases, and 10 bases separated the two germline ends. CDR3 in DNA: TGTGCCAGCAGCTTAGATGGACAGAATTACGAGCAGTACTTC. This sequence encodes CASSLDGQNYEQYF.